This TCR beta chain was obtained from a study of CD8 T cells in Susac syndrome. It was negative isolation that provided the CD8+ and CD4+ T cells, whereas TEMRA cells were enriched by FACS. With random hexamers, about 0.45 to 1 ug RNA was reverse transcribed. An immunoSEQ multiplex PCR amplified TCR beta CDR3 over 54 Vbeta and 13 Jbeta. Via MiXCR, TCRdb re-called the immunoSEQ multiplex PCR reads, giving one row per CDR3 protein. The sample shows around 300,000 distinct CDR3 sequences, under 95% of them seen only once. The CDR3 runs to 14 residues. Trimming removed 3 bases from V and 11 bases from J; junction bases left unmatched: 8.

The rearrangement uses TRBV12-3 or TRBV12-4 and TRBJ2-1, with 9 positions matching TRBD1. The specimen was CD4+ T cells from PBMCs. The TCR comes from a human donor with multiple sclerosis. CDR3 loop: CASSFTGTGRKQFF. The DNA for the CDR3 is TGTGCCAGCAGTTTTACCGGGACAGGGCGCAAGCAGTTCTTC.